These 6 T cell receptor beta chains originate from one sample sequenced in a study of blood T cell repertoires in COVID-19. Produced via immunoSEQ multiplex PCR; TCRdb's table is partial and in-frame only. The table has about 230,000 clones, approximately 80% seen once. Input material: peripheral blood. Source of these receptors: a man aged 40-49 years with acute or convalescent COVID-19.

The CDR3 loop is CAWIATGGNEKLFF. CDR3 nucleotides: TGTGCCTGGATAGCTACAGGGGGGAATGAAAAACTGTTTTTT. The V and J genes are TRBV30 and TRBJ1-4, with TRBD1 matching 8 bases. J gave up 5 bases and V 4 bases, and 6 bases lay outside the gene matches. The CDR3 is 14 amino acids. The germline V gene encodes CDR1 GTSNPN and CDR2 SVGIG (reference sequence).

The genes are TRBV15 and TRBJ2-1; weak D call: TRBD2 (6 bases). The CDR3 loop spans 13 amino acids. Germline assignment: CDR1 LNHNV and CDR2 YYDKDF (reference sequence). The ends were cut back, 5 bases at V and 6 bases at J, with 11 bases in the middle. CDR3 DNA sequence: TGTGCCACCAGCGTCGGGGGAGGCAATGAGCAGTTCTTC. Encoded protein: CATSVGGGNEQFF.

The rearrangement links TRBV19 to TRBJ1-2; 9 positions agree with TRBD1. V was pared by 6 bases and J by 2 bases, with 4 bases of the junction left unmatched. Germline V CDR1 and CDR2: LNHDA, SQIVND (reference sequence). This CDR3 has 14 residues. CDR3 nucleotide sequence: TGTGCCAGTAGCTCACAGGGGGCAAACTATGGCTACACCTTC. Translated: CASSSQGANYGYTF.

This CDR3 reads CASSLVRGRRGGNSPLHF. CDR3 DNA: TGTGCCAGCAGCTTAGTTAGGGGGCGCAGGGGAGGCAATTCACCCCTCCACTTT. The V call is TRBV7-2, the J call TRBJ1-6; 7 positions agree with TRBD1. V was clipped by 1 base and J by 7 bases; unmatched bases: 13. The CDR3 contains 18 residues. Germline-derived CDR1 and CDR2 are SGHTA and FQGNSA.

This chain uses TRBV19 with TRBJ2-3; 8 bases align to TRBD2. The CDR3 covers 15 residues. Germline CDR1 reads LNHDA; CDR2 reads SQIVND (reference sequence). Unmatched junction bases numbered 0, after V lost 1 base and J lost 0 bases. CDR3 nucleotide sequence: TGTGCCAGTAGTATAGTAGCGGGAAGCACAGATACGCAGTATTTT. Amino acids: CASSIVAGSTDTQYF.

J is TRBJ2-7 and V is TRBV25-1; a possible D gene is TRBD2 (5 bases). Germline-derived CDR1 and CDR2 are MGHDK and SYGVNS. The CDR3 is made up of 13 amino acids. Trimming shortened V by 3 bases and J by 5 bases, and 11 bases separated the two germline ends. CDR3 DNA: TGTGCCAGCAGTGACTTCCGGGGTAACGAGCAGTACTTC. It translates to CASSDFRGNEQYF.